These 10 T cell receptor beta chains share one sample of origin, sequenced in a study of T cell repertoires in cytomegalovirus infection. TCRdb reanalysed the reads using MiXCR and keeps one entry per CDR3 protein. The table has 630,000 or so distinct CDR3 sequences, 24% seen once. The sequencing input was CD8+ T cells from PBMCs. Source of these receptors: a human donor in good health (CMV status not recorded). Some clones in this sample may be carry-over from other donors' samples.

CDR3 sequence (DNA): TGTGCCACCAGCAGAAGAGGGGGAGCTGGAAACACCATATATTTT. Amino acid sequence: CATSRRGGAGNTIYF. This rearrangement joins TRBV15 to TRBJ1-3; tentative D call: TRBD1 (6 bases). Germline CDR1 LNHNV, CDR2 YYDKDF (reference sequence). V was shortened by 2 bases and J by 2 bases, with 10 bases between the two germline ends. The CDR3 totals 15 residues.

This clonotype was seen at least ten times. The chain joins TRBV7-8 to TRBJ2-1, with 11 positions matching TRBD2. The germline V gene encodes CDR1 SGHVS and CDR2 FQNEAQ. J lost 3 bases, V lost 3 bases, and 4 bases had no gene match. The CDR3 has 16 residues. The CDR3 sequence is CASSFLLAGVYNEQFF. The CDR3 DNA reads TGTGCCAGCAGCTTTTTACTAGCGGGGGTCTACAATGAGCAGTTCTTC.

The genes are TRBV20-1 and TRBJ2-2; 8 bases agree with TRBD2. V was clipped by 0 bases and J by 3 bases; unmatched bases: 9. CDR3 length: 17 amino acids. Germline CDR1 is DFQATT and CDR2 is SNEGSKA (reference sequence). The CDR3 loop is CSARDRGGIRDTGELFF. CDR3 DNA sequence: TGCAGTGCTAGAGATCGGGGGGGGATACGGGACACCGGGGAGCTGTTTTTT.

This clonotype was observed many times. CDR3 residues: CASRKRGTGENEKLFF. In nucleotides, the CDR3 is TGTGCCAGTAGGAAACGAGGGACAGGAGAGAATGAAAAACTGTTTTTT. V usage is TRBV19 and J usage is TRBJ1-4; 8 nucleotides align to TRBD1. Trimming cost V 6 bases and J 5 bases; bases outside gene matches: 11. The CDR3 has 16 amino acids. CDR1 is LNHDA, CDR2 SQIVND, per germline (reference sequence).

Many counts were recorded for this clonotype. V and J are TRBV12-3 or TRBV12-4 and TRBJ2-5; D might be TRBD2 (5 bases). The J call may be incorrect, as the DNA end agrees better with TRBJ2-3. The CDR3 consists of 12 residues. The CDR3 spells CASSLTGETQYF. The CDR3 DNA reads TGTGCCAGCAGTCTCACCGGGGAAACGCAGTATTTT.

The chain joins TRBV20-1 to TRBJ2-5, with TRBD1 identical over 7 bases. With V trimmed by 6 bases and J by 3 bases, 7 bases remained unmatched. This CDR3 region has 13 residues. Germline V gene data show CDR1 as DFQATT and CDR2 as SNEGSKA (reference sequence). DNA for the CDR3: TGCAGTGCAATGACAGGGAATGAAGAGACCCAGTACTTC. Residues: CSAMTGNEETQYF.

This clonotype came up many times. The genes are TRBV6-5 and TRBJ2-1, with D possibly matching TRBD2 (7 bases). V was trimmed by 2 bases and J by 7 bases, leaving 12 bases between them. Germline values: CDR1 MNHEY, CDR2 SVGAGI. The CDR3 is made up of 14 amino acids. CDR3 amino acids: CASSYGGAGNEQFF. The DNA for the CDR3 is TGTGCCAGCAGTTACGGGGGGGCTGGGAATGAGCAGTTCTTC.

V usage is TRBV28 and J usage is TRBJ1-2; D not resolved. CDR1 and CDR2 from the germline V gene are MDHEN and SYDVKM. This CDR3 comprises 13 residues. Trimming left V 6 bases short and J 7 bases short, with 15 bases between. The CDR3 spells CASRPSPRGGYTF. As DNA, the CDR3 is TGTGCCAGCAGACCTAGTCCCCGGGGTGGCTACACCTTC.

This clonotype was seen repeatedly, ten times or more. V gene TRBV7-2 combines with J gene TRBJ1-4; D gene uncertain. The CDR3 totals 12 residues. Germline lookup yields CDR1 SGHTA and CDR2 FQGNSA. The germline V and J ends were trimmed by 4 bases and 7 bases, with 7 bases remaining between them. CDR3 DNA sequence: TGTGCCAGCAGCTCTTGGACTGAAAAACTGTTTTTT. Translation gives CASSSWTEKLFF.

Comments on this clonotype: A much larger clone lies a single base off, so this may be a read error. The V and J genes are TRBV27 and TRBJ1-6, with no clear D. Germline CDR1 MNHEY, CDR2 SMNVEV (reference sequence). This CDR3 is 16 amino acids long. CDR3 sequence (DNA): TGTGTCAGCAGTTCAGTCCCCCCTTCATATAATTCACCCCTCCACTTT. This gives the protein CVSSSVPPSYNSPLHF.